The clone carrying this T cell receptor beta chain has just one count. A read error is possible here, since a much larger clone lies one base away. Germline V CDR1 and CDR2: SNHLY, FYNNEI. The CDR3 consists of 15 residues. V was pared by 3 bases and J by 4 bases, with 13 bases between. This record comes from a study of regulatory T cells in long-lasting Graves disease. Indicated time point: newly diagnosed GD, antithyroid drugs for less than 3 months. PBMC-derived RNA was used for the TCR library. In building TCR beta libraries, iRepertoire HTBI primers were used together with Arm-PCR of CDR3 regions. TCRdb independently ran MiXCR on the multiplex PCR reads; one entry per CDR3 protein. The sample includes around 480,000 distinct CDR3 sequences, 15% to 20% of them seen just once. This sample also appeared in a second study, on T cells in Graves' hyperthyroidism and ophthalmopathy. That paper states: The majority of expanded thyroid clonotypes above 0.001 also appeared in blood.

The sample consisted of peripheral blood mononuclear cells (PBMCs), taken at new diagnosis, from a patient treated with antithyroid drugs. The gene calls are TRBV2 and TRBJ1-3; D is possibly TRBD1 (5 bases). The source is a woman aged 40 to 65 with Graves disease. CDR3 amino acids: CASSEGRDLGNTIYF. The CDR3 DNA is TGTGCCAGCAGTGAGGGCCGGGACCTCGGAAACACCATATATTTT.